This T cell receptor (beta chain) was retrieved from a study of T cells after yellow fever vaccination. Points from the study as a whole: It was a weaker secondary response, yet one that peaked faster, at day 5 versus 15.

With 6 bases clipped from V and 1 base from J, the junction kept 7 bases outside the gene matches. The length of the CDR3 is 15 residues. TCRdb itself ran the 5' RACE reads through MiXCR, one entry per CDR3 protein. This repertoire shows some 320,000 distinct CDR3 sequences, about 8.7% found once; its top ten account for roughly 17%. This clonotype appeared a few times. Its specificity is not known. The sequence was obtained from a man aged 18 to 30 who received the YFV17D yellow fever vaccine. The rearrangement links TRBV6-7 to TRBJ2-3; 7 bases agree with TRBD1. TRBV6-7 is known as an ORF, though its function is uncertain. Source: PBMCs, taken on the day of the first yellow fever vaccination. This chain's CDR3 is CASSPPGQRTDTQYF. The DNA of the CDR3 is TGTGCCAGCAGCCCACCGGGACAGCGCACAGATACGCAGTATTTT.